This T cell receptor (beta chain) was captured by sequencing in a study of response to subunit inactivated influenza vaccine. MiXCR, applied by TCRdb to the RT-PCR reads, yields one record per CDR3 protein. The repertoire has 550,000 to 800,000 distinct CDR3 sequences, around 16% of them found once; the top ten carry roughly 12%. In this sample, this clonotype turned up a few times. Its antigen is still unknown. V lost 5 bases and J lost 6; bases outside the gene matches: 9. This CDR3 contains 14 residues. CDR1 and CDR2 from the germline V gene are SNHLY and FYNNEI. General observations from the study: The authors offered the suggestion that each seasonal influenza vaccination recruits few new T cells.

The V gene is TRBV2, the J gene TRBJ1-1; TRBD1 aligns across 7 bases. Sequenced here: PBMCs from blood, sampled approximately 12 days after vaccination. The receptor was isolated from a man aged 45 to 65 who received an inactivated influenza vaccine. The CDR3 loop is CASSTNRGQAEAFF. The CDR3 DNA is TGTGCCAGCAGTACTAATAGGGGGCAGGCTGAAGCTTTCTTT. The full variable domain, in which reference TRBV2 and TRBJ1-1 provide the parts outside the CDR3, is EPEVTQTPSHQVTQMGQEVILRCVPISNHLYFYWYRQILGQKVEFLVSFYNNEISEKSEIFDDQFSVERPDGSNFTLKIRSTKLEDSAMYFCASSTNRGQAEAFFGQGTRLTVV.